Following are 8 T cell receptor beta chains from one sample sequenced in a study of blood T cell repertoires in COVID-19. Repertoires were generated with immunoSEQ multiplex PCR, while TCRdb's copy carries only in-frame clones and drops some. Counted here are around 450,000 clones, nearly 90% occurring once; the ten biggest clones make up just under 2%. Sequenced material: PBMCs or T cells enriched from blood (not recorded which). These receptors were taken from a woman between 18 and 30 years old with acute COVID-19.

The table lists this clone with a few counts. This chain uses TRBV2 with TRBJ2-7; D is possibly TRBD2 (6 bases). CDR3 length: 14 residues. From germline, CDR1 is SNHLY and CDR2 FYNNEI. Trimming shortened V by 6 bases and J by 2 bases, and 14 bases separated the two germline ends. The CDR3 region is CASSRGTQAYEQYF. Written as DNA, the CDR3 is TGTGCCAGCAGCCGCGGGACTCAAGCCTACGAGCAGTACTTC. The full variable domain, rest sourced from reference TRBV2 and TRBJ2-7, is EPEVTQTPSHQVTQMGQEVILRCVPISNHLYFYWYRQILGQKVEFLVSFYNNEISEKSEIFDDQFSVERPDGSNFTLKIRSTKLEDSAMYFCASSRGTQAYEQYFGPGTRLTVT.

This clone was seen just once. The genes are TRBV21-1 and TRBJ1-1; the D call of TRBD1 is as the table states it, not checked on the DNA. TRBV21-1 counts as a pseudogene. CDR3 length equals 15 residues. The CDR3 DNA reads as TGTGCCAGCAGCACGCGACAGCCAATGAACACTGAAGCTTTCTTT. It encodes CASSTRQPMNTEAFF.

This clone was observed a single time. The chain employs TRBV7-9 and TRBJ1-4; no clear D. Trimming cost V 5 bases and J 6 bases, with 10 bases left between them. From germline, CDR1 is SEHNR and CDR2 FQNEAQ (reference sequence). The CDR3 has 13 residues. CDR3 region: CASSPNLDEKLFF. CDR3 in DNA: TGTGCCAGCAGCCCTAATCTAGATGAAAAACTGTTTTTT.

The rearrangement joins TRBV20-1 to TRBJ2-5; the D is unclear. V gave up 8 bases and J gave up 4 bases, with 11 bases separating them. This CDR3 comprises 11 residues. The V gene's germline CDR1 is DFQATT and CDR2 SNEGSKA (reference sequence). The CDR3 here is CSISVSETQYF. The CDR3 DNA reads as TGCAGTATCAGTGTCTCAGAGACCCAGTACTTC.

The chain combines TRBV7-8 with TRBJ2-2; 7 bases match TRBD1. Germline-derived CDR1 and CDR2 are SGHVS and FQNEAQ. After removal of 5 bases from V and 3 bases from J, the junction contained 15 bases not matched to a gene. The CDR3 covers 18 residues. The CDR3 protein is CASSELRGQLGYTGELFF. The CDR3 coding sequence is TGTGCCAGCAGCGAGCTTAGGGGACAGCTCGGGTACACCGGGGAGCTGTTTTTT.

The chain links TRBV3-1 (or the pseudogene TRBV3-2) to TRBJ1-4; TRBD1 agrees at 11 bases. The trim removed 3 bases at V and 8 bases at J, leaving 2 bases unmatched. CDR1 is LGHDT and CDR2 is YNNKEL in the germline V gene (reference sequence). This CDR3 spans 14 amino acids. CDR3 region: CASSQDRGREKLFF. The CDR3 region has the DNA TGTGCCAGCAGCCAGGACAGGGGGCGCGAAAAACTGTTTTTT.

The chain combines TRBV28 with TRBJ2-7; 8 bases agree with TRBD2. CDR3 size: 15 residues. Unmatched junction bases numbered 12, after V lost 6 bases and J lost 5 bases. Germline-derived CDR1 and CDR2 are MDHEN and SYDVKM. The CDR3 loop is CASSVPAGGTHEQYF. CDR3 DNA: TGTGCCAGCAGCGTACCCGCGGGAGGTACCCACGAGCAGTACTTC.

The V call is TRBV6-6, the J call TRBJ2-2; 7 nucleotides line up with TRBD2. The CDR3 consists of 16 residues. Germline-derived CDR1 and CDR2 are MNHNY and SVGAGI (reference sequence). V shed 2 bases, J shed 3 bases, and the junction held 6 bases outside the gene matches. The CDR3 DNA reads as TGTGCCAGCAGTTACGTCGCGGGACTACACACCGGGGAGCTGTTTTTT. This gives the protein CASSYVAGLHTGELFF.